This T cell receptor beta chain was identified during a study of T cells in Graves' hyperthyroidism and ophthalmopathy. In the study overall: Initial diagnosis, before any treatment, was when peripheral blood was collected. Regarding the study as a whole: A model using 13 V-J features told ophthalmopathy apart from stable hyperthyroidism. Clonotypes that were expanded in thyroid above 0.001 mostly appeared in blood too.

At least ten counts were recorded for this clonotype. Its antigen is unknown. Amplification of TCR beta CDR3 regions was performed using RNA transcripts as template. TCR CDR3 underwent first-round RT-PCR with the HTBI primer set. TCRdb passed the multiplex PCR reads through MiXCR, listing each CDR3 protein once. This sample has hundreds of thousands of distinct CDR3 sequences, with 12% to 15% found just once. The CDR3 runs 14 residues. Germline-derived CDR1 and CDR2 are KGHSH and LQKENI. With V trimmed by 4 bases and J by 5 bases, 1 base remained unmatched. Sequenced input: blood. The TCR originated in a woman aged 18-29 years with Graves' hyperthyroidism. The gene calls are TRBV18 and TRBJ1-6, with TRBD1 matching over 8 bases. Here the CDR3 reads CASSQQGDNSPLHF. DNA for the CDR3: TGTGCCAGCTCACAACAGGGGGATAATTCACCCCTCCACTTT.